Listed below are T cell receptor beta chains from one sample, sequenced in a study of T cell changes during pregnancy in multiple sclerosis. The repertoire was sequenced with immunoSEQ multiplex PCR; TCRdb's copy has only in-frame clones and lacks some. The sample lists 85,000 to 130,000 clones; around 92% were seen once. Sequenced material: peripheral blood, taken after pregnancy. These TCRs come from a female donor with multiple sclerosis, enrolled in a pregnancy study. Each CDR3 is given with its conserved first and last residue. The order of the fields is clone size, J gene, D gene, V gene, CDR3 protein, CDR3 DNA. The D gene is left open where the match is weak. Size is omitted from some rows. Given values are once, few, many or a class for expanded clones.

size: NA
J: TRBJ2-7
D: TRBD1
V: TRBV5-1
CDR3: CASSGMDRAHEQYF
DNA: TGCGCCAGCAGCGGCATGGACAGGGCCCACGAGCAGTACTTC

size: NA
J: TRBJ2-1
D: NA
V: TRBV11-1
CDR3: CASSSGLGSYNEQFF
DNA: TGTGCCAGCAGCTCCGGACTGGGCTCCTACAATGAGCAGTTCTTC

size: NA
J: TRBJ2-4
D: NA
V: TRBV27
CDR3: CASSTGYAKNIQYF
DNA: TGTGCCAGCTCAACAGGGTACGCCAAAAACATTCAGTACTTC

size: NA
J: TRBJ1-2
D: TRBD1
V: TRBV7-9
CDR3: CASSSGTGFSRGGYTF
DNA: TGTGCCAGCAGCTCCGGGACAGGGTTTAGCCGGGGTGGCTACACCTTC

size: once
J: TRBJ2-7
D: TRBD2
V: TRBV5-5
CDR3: CASSLERDRASGRGWNEQYF
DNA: TGTGCCAGCAGCCTGGAGAGAGACAGGGCTAGCGGGAGGGGCTGGAACGAGCAGTACTTC

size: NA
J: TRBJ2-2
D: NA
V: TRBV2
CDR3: CASSERTNTGELFF
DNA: TGTGCCAGCAGTGAGCGGACGAACACCGGGGAGCTGTTTTTT

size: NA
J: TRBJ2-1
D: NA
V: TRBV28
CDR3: CASSLQDNEQFF
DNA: TGTGCCAGCAGTTTGCAGGACAATGAGCAGTTCTTC

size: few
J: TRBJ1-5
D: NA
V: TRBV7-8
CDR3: CASSLRARDTVHF
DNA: TGTGCCAGCAGCTTAAGGGCCCGGGACACGGTGCATTTT

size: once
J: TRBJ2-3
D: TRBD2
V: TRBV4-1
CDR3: CASSQDHLAGVTDTQYF
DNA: TGCGCCAGCAGCCAAGATCACCTAGCGGGGGTCACAGATACGCAGTATTTT

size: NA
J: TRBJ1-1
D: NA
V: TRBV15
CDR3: CATSRKQGPEAFF
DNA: TGTGCCACCAGCAGAAAACAGGGACCTGAAGCTTTCTTT

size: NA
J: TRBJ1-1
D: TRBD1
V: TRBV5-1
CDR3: CASSLTGMNTEAFF
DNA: TGCGCCAGCAGTTTGACAGGGATGAACACTGAAGCTTTCTTT

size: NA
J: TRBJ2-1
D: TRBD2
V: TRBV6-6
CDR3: CASSGPGLGRNEQFF
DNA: TGTGCCAGCAGTGGGCCGGGACTAGGACGCAATGAGCAGTTCTTC

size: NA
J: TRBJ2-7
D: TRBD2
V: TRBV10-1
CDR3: CASATSGRYEQYF
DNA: TGCGCCAGCGCTACTAGCGGGAGATACGAGCAGTACTTC

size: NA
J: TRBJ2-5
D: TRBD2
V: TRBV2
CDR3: CASCPTSGVQETQYF
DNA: TGTGCCAGCTGTCCGACTAGCGGGGTTCAAGAGACCCAGTACTTC

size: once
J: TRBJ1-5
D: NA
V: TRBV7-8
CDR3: CASSLALGGGNQPQHF
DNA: TGTGCCAGCAGCTTAGCGCTGGGGGGTGGCAATCAGCCCCAGCATTTT

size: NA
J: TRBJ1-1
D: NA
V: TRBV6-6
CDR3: CASSPPQKEAFF
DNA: TGTGCCAGCAGTCCCCCCCAGAAGGAGGCTTTCTTT

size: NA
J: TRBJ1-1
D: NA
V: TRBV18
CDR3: CASSPLAGDTEAFF
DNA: TGTGCCAGCTCACCCCTCGCAGGTGACACTGAAGCTTTCTTT

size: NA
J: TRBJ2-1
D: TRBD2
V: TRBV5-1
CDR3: CASSLVAGTRNNEQFF
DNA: TGCGCCAGCAGCTTGGTTGCCGGGACTAGAAACAATGAGCAGTTCTTC

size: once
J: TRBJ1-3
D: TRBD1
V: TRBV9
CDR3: CASSVGDRAGNTIYF
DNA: TGTGCCAGCAGCGTAGGCGACAGGGCTGGAAACACCATATATTTT

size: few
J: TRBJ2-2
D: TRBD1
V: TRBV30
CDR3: CAWTPGTGASGELFF
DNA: TGTGCCTGGACCCCCGGGACAGGGGCTTCCGGGGAGCTGTTTTTT

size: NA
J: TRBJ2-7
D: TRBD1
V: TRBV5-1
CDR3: CASSIGTADYEQYF
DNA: TGCGCCAGCAGCATAGGGACAGCGGACTACGAGCAGTACTTC

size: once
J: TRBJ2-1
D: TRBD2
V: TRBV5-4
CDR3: CASSSSGLAGGVEQFF
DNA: TGTGCCAGCAGCTCAAGTGGACTAGCGGGGGGAGTAGAGCAGTTCTTC

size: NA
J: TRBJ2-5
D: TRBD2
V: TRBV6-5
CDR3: CASSRTSGVTQYF
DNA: TGTGCCAGCAGTCGGACTAGCGGTGTGACCCAGTACTTC

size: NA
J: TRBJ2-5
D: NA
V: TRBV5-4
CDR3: CASSLGQRETQYF
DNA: TGTGCCAGCAGCTTGGGACAGAGAGAGACCCAGTACTTC

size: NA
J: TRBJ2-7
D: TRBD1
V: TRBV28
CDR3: CASSLGGTGGSYEQYF
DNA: TGTGCCAGCAGTTTAGGAGGAACAGGGGGCAGCTACGAGCAGTACTTC

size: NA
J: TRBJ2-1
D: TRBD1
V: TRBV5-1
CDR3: CASSQSTGGLYNEQFF
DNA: TGCGCCAGCAGCCAGTCGACAGGGGGCCTCTACAATGAGCAGTTCTTC

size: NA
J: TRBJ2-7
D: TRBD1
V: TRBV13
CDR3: CASSLEGQNSYEQYF
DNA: TGTGCCAGCAGCTTAGAGGGACAGAACTCCTACGAGCAGTACTTC

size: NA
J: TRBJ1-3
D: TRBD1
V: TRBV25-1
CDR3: CASSTTGSLYF
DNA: TGTGCCAGCAGCACGACAGGGAGTTTATATTTT

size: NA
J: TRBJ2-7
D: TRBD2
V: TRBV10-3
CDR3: CAIKLARNSYEQYF
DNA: TGTGCCATCAAACTAGCGCGAAACTCCTACGAGCAGTACTTC

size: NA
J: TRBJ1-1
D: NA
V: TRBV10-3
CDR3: CAISESSPARTEAFF
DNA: TGTGCCATCAGTGAGTCGTCTCCCGCGAGAACTGAAGCTTTCTTT

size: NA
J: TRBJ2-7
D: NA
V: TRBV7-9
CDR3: CASSFSKAVNEQYF
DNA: TGTGCCAGCAGCTTCTCGAAAGCGGTAAACGAGCAGTACTTC

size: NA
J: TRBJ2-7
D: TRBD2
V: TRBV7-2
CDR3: CATRSGGTHEQYF
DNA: TGTGCCACCCGTAGCGGGGGCACCCACGAGCAGTACTTC

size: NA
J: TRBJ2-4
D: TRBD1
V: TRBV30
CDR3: CAWSVRDRLKNIQYF
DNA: TGTGCCTGGAGTGTAAGGGACAGACTAAAAAACATTCAGTACTTC

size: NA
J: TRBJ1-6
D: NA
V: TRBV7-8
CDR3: CASSLGSSPLHF
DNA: TGTGCCAGCAGCTTAGGCAGTTCACCCCTCCACTTT

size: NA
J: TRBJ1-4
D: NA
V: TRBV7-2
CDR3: CASSLQRTTNEKLFF
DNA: TGTGCCAGCAGCTTACAGCGCACAACTAATGAAAAACTGTTTTTT

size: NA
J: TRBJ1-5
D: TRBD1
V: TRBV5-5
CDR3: CASSRAGTGNQPQHF
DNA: TGTGCCAGCAGCCGGGCGGGGACAGGGAATCAGCCCCAGCATTTT

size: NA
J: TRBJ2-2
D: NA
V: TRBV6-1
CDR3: CASSPSGAVTGELFF
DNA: TGTGCCAGCAGTCCCTCTGGGGCGGTCACCGGGGAGCTGTTTTTT

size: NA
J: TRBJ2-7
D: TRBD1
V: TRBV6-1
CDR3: CASSEGTGGTNEQYF
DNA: TGTGCCAGCAGTGAGGGGACAGGGGGAACCAACGAGCAGTACTTC

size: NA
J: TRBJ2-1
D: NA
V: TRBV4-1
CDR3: CASRKGGDPNEQFF
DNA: TGCGCCAGCCGGAAGGGGGGGGACCCCAATGAGCAGTTCTTC

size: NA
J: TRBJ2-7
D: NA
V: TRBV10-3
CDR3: CAISEGGSEQYF
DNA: TGTGCCATCAGTGAGGGGGGGAGCGAGCAGTACTTC

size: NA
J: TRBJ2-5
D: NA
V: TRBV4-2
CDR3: CASSQVGAQETQYF
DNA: TGTGCCAGCAGCCAAGTCGGAGCACAAGAGACCCAGTACTTC

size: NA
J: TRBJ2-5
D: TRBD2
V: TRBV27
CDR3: CASGPSGAGETQYF
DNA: TGTGCCAGCGGCCCTAGCGGGGCGGGAGAGACCCAGTACTTC

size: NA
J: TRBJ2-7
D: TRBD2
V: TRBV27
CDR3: CASKIGLAGYNEQYF
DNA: TGTGCCAGCAAAATTGGACTAGCGGGGTACAACGAGCAGTACTTC

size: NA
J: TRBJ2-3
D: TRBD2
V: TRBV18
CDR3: CASSRSASGGTDTQYF
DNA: TGTGCCAGCTCCCGATCCGCTAGCGGGGGCACAGATACGCAGTATTTT

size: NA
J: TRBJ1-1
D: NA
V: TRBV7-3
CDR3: CASSLQGNTEAFF
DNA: TGTGCCAGCAGTCTACAGGGAAACACTGAAGCTTTCTTT

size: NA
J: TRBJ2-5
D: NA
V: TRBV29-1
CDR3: CSVEGAETQYF
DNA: TGCAGCGTTGAAGGGGCAGAGACCCAGTACTTC

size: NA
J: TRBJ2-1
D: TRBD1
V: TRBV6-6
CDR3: CASSYSRDRGNEQFF
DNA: TGTGCCAGCAGTTACTCCCGGGACAGGGGGAATGAGCAGTTCTTC

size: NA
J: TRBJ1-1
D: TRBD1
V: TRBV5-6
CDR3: CASRVTGEANTEAFF
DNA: TGTGCCAGCAGGGTTACAGGGGAGGCGAACACTGAAGCTTTCTTT

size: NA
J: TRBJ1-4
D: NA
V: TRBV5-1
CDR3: CASSLESATNEKLFF
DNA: TGCGCCAGCAGCTTGGAATCGGCAACTAATGAAAAACTGTTTTTT

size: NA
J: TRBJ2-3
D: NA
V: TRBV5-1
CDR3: CASSLGRDTQYF
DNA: TGCGCCAGCAGCTTAGGGAGGGATACGCAGTATTTT

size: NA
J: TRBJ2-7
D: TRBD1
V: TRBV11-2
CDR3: CASSERTGGAEQYF
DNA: TGTGCCAGCAGCGAAAGGACAGGGGGCGCCGAGCAGTACTTC

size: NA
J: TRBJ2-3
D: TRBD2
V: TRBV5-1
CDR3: CASSLAPTSGSTDTQYF
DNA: TGCGCCAGCAGCTTGGCCCCGACTAGCGGGAGCACAGATACGCAGTATTTT

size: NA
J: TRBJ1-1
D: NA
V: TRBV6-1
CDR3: CASGPMGGGAFF
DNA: TGTGCCAGCGGCCCGATGGGGGGGGGAGCTTTCTTT

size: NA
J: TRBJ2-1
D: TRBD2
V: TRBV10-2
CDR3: CASSDLGLAGKNEQFF
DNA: TGCGCCAGCAGTGACCTGGGACTAGCGGGAAAGAATGAGCAGTTCTTC

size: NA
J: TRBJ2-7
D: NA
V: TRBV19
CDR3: CASRRGYEQYF
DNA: TGTGCCAGCAGGCGGGGATACGAGCAGTACTTC

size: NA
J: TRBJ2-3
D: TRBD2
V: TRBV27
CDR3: CASSLRLAGMGNTQYF
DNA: TGTGCCAGCAGCCTGAGACTAGCGGGAATGGGAAATACGCAGTATTTT

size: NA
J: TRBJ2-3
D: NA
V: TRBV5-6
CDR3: CASSLDRVTTDTQYF
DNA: TGTGCCAGCAGCTTGGACAGGGTGACCACAGATACGCAGTATTTT

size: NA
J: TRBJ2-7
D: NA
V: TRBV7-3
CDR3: CASSLDMQGGQYF
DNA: TGTGCCAGCAGCTTAGACATGCAGGGGGGGCAGTACTTC

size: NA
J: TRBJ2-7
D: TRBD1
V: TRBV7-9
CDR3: CASSRQGSEQYF
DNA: TGTGCCAGCAGTCGACAGGGGTCCGAGCAGTACTTC